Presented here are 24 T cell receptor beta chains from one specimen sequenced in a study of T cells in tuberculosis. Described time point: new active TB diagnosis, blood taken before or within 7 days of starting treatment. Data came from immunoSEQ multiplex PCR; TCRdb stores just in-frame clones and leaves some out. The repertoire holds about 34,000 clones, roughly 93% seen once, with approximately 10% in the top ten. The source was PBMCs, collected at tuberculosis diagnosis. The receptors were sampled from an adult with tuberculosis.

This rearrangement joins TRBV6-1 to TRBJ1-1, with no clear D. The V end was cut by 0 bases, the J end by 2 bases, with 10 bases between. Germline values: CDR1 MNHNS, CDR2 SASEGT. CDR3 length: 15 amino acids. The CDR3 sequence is CASSEAMGLNTEAFF. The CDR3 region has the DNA TGTGCCAGCAGTGAAGCGATGGGCTTAAACACTGAAGCTTTCTTT.

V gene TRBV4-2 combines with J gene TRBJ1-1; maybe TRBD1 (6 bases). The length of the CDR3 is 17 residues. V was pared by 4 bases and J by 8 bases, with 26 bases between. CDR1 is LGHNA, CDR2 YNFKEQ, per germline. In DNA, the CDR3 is TGTGCCAGCAGCCCAAGCTCGCGACAGGAAAGCGTACCCGAAGCTTTCTTT. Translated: CASSPSSRQESVPEAFF.

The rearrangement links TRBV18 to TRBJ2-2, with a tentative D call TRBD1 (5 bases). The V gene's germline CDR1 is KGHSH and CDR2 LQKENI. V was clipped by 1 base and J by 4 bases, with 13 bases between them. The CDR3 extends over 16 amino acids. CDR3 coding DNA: TGTGCCAGCTCACCACGAGCTGGGGCTGTCACCGGGGAGCTGTTTTTT. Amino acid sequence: CASSPRAGAVTGELFF.

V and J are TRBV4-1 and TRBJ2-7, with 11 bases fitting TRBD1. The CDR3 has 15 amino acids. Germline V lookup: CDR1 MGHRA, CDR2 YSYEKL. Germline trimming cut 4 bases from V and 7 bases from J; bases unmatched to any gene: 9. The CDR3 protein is CASSRAGTGGREQYF. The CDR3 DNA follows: TGCGCCAGCAGCCGAGCCGGGACAGGGGGTAGGGAGCAGTACTTC.

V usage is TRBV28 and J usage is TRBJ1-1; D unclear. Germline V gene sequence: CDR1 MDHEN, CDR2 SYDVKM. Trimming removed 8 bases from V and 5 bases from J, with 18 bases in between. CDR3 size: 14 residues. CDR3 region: CASFPLVRSTEAFF. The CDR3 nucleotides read TGTGCCAGCTTCCCCTTGGTAAGGAGTACTGAAGCTTTCTTT. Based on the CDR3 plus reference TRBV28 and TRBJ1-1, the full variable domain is DVKVTQSSRYLVKRTGEKVFLECVQDMDHENMFWYRQDPGLGLRLIYFSYDVKMKEKGDIPEGYSVSREKKERFSLILESASTNQTSMYLCASFPLVRSTEAFFGQGTRLTVV.

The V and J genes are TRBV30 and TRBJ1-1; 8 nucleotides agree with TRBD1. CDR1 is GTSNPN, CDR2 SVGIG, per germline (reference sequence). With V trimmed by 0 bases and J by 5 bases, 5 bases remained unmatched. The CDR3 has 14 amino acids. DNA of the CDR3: TGTGCCTGGAGTGTAAAGCAGGGGGCGACTGAAGCTTTCTTT. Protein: CAWSVKQGATEAFF. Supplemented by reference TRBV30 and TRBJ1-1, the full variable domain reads SQTIHQWPATLVQPVGSPLSLECTVEGTSNPNLYWYRQAAGRGLQLLFYSVGIGQISSEVPQNLSASRPQDRQFILSSKKLLLSDSGFYLCAWSVKQGATEAFFGQGTRLTVV.

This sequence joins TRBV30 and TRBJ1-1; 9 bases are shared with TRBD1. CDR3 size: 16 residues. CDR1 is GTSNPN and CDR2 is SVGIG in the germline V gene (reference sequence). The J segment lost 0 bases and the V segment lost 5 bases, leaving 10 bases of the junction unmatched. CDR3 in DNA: TGTGCCTGGGCCGGGACAGGGTTTTTCCTGAACACTGAAGCTTTCTTT. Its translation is CAWAGTGFFLNTEAFF. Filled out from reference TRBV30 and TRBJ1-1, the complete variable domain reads SQTIHQWPATLVQPVGSPLSLECTVEGTSNPNLYWYRQAAGRGLQLLFYSVGIGQISSEVPQNLSASRPQDRQFILSSKKLLLSDSGFYLCAWAGTGFFLNTEAFFGQGTRLTVV.

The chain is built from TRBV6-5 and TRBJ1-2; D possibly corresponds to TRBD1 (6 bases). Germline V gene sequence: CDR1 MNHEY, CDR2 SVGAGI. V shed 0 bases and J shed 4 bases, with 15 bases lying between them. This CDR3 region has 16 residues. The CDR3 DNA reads TGTGCCAGCAGTTACTCCAACAGGGCGGAGGTCTATGGCTACACCTTC. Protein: CASSYSNRAEVYGYTF.

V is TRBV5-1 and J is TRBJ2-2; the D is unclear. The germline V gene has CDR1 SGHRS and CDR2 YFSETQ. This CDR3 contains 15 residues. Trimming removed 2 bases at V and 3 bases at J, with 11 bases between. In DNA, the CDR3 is TGCGCCAGCAGCTTTAGGCGCAGCGACACCGGGGAGCTGTTTTTT. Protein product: CASSFRRSDTGELFF.

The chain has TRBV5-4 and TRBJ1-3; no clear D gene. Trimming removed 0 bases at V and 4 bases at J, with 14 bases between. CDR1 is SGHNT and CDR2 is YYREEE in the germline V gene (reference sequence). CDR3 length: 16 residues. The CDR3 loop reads CASSLAGKGRGNTIYF. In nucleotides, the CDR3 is TGTGCCAGCAGCTTGGCAGGCAAAGGTAGAGGAAACACCATATATTTT. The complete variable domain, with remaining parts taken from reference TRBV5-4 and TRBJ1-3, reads ETGVTQSPTHLIKTRGQQVTLRCSSQSGHNTVSWYQQALGQGPQFIFQYYREEENGRGNFPPRFSGLQFPNYSSELNVNALELDDSALYLCASSLAGKGRGNTIYFGEGSWLTVV.

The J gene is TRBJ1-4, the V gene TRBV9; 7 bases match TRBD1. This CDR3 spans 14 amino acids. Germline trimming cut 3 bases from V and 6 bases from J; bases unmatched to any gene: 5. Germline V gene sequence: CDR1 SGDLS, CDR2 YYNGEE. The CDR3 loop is CASSEEGAHEKLFF. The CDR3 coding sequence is TGTGCCAGCAGCGAGGAGGGGGCCCATGAAAAACTGTTTTTT.

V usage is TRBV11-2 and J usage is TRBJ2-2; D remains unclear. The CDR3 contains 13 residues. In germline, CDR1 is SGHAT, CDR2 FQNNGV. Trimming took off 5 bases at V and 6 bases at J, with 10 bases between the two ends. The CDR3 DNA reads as TGTGCCAGCAGCACCCCTATAGCCGGGGAGCTGTTTTTT. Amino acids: CASSTPIAGELFF.

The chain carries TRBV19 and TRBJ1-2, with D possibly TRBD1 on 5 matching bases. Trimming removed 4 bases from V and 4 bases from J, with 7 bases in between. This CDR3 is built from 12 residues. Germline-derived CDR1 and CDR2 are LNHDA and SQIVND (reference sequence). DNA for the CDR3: TGTGCCAGTAGTAGGAGGGGCTATGGCTACACCTTC. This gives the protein CASSRRGYGYTF.

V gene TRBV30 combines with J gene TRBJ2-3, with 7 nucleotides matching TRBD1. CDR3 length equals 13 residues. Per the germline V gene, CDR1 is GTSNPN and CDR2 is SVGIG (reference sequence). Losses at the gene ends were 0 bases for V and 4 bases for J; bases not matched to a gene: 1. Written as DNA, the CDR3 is TGTGCCTGGAGTGTACAGGGGCCAGATACGCAGTATTTT. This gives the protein CAWSVQGPDTQYF. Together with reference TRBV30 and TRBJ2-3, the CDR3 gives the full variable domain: SQTIHQWPATLVQPVGSPLSLECTVEGTSNPNLYWYRQAAGRGLQLLFYSVGIGQISSEVPQNLSASRPQDRQFILSSKKLLLSDSGFYLCAWSVQGPDTQYFGPGTRLTVL.

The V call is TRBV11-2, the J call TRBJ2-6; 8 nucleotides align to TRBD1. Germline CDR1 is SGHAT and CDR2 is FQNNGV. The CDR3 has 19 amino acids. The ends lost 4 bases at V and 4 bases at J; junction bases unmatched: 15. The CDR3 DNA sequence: TGTGCCAGCAGCTCAGGACGCAGGGGGCTTCAATCGGGGGCCAACGTCCTGACTTTC. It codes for CASSSGRRGLQSGANVLTF.

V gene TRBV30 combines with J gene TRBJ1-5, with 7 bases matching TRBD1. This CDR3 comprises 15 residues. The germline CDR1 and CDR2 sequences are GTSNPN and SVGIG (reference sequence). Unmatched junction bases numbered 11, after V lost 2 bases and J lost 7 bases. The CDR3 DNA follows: TGTGCCTGGAGTAAGGGTCAGGGGGTGAGGCAGCCCCAGCATTTT. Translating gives CAWSKGQGVRQPQHF.

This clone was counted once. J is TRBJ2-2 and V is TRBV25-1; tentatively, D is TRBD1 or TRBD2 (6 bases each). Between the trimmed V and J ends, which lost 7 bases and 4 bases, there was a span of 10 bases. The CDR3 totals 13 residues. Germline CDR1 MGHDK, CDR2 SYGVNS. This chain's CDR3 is CASTEGGTGELFF. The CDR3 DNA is TGTGCCAGCACTGAGGGGGGCACCGGGGAGCTGTTTTTT.

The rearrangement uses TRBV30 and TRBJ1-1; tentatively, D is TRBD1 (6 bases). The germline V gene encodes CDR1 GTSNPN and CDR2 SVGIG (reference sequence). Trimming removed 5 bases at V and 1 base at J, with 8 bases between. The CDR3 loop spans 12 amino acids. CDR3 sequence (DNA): TGTGCCTGGGGACAGCCGAACACTGAAGCTTTCTTT. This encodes CAWGQPNTEAFF.

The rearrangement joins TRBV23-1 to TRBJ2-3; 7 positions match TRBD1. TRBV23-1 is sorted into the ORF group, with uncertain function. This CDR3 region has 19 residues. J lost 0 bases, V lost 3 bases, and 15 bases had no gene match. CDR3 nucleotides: TGCGCCAGCAGTCATAAGCCCTCTGACAGGGATGACAGCACAGATACGCAGTATTTT. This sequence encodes CASSHKPSDRDDSTDTQYF.

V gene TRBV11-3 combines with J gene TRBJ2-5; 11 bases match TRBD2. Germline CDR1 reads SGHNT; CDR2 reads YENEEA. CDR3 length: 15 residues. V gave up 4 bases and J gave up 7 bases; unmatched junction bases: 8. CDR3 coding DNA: TGTGCCAGCAGCTCAACGACTAGCGGGGAAGGGACCCAGTACTTC. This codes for CASSSTTSGEGTQYF.

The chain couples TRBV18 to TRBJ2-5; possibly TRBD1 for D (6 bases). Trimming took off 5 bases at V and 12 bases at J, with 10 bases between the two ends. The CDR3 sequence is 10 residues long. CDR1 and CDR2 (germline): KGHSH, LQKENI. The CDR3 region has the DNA TGTGCCAGCTCAGACAGGTCTGAGTACTTC. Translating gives CASSDRSEYF.

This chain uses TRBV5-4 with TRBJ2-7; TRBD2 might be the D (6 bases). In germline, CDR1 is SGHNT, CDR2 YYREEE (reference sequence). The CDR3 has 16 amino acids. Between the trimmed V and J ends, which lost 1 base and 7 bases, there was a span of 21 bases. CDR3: CASSLRGGSFKGEQYF. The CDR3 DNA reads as TGTGCCAGCAGCTTGCGCGGAGGGAGTTTCAAAGGGGAGCAGTACTTC.

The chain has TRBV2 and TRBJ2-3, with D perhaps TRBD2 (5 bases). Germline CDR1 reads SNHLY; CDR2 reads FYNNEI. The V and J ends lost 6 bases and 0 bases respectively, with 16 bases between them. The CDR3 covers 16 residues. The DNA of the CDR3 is TGTGCCAGCAGCCCGTCTGGGCGGGCAAGCACAGATACGCAGTATTTT. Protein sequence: CASSPSGRASTDTQYF.

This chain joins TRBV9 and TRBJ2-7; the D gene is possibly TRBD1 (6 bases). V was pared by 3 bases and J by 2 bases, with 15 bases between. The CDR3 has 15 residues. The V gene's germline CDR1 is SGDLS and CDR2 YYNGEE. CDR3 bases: TGTGCCAGCAGCGCCGGAACAGGGTTGCCCTACGAGCAGTACTTC. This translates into CASSAGTGLPYEQYF. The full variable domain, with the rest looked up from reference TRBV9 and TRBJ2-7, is DSGVTQTPKHLITATGQRVTLRCSPRSGDLSVYWYQQSLDQGLQFLIQYYNGEERAKGNILERFSAQQFPDLHSELNLSSLELGDSALYFCASSAGTGLPYEQYFGPGTRLTVT.